One and the same sample provided the 13 T cell receptor beta chains below, sequenced in a study of blood T cell repertoires in COVID-19. Libraries were prepared by immunoSEQ multiplex PCR; TCRdb keeps only in-frame clonotypes and omits some of them. The profile shows 140,000 or so clones, about four fifths of them singletons. Sequencing was performed on PBMCs or T cells enriched from blood (not recorded which). These receptors all stem from a man aged 45-65 years who had recovered from COVID-19.

The chain links TRBV3-1 (or the pseudogene TRBV3-2) to TRBJ1-5; possible D gene TRBD1, 5 bases. Germline V gives CDR1 LGHDT, CDR2 YNNKEL (reference sequence). The CDR3 runs 16 residues. V lost 0 bases and J 0 bases, leaving 9 bases between the germline ends. This chain's CDR3 is CASSQETDYSNQPQHF. The CDR3 DNA reads as TGTGCCAGCAGCCAAGAGACAGATTATAGCAATCAGCCCCAGCATTTT.

The chain couples TRBV29-1 to TRBJ1-2, with 9 bases that match TRBD1. The germline CDR1 and CDR2 sequences are SQVTM and ANQGSEA. Trimming removed 5 bases from V and 6 bases from J; junction bases left unmatched: 4. The CDR3 has 12 residues. Written as DNA, the CDR3 is TGCAGCGTTTGGGACAGGGAAGATGGCTACACCTTC. This gives the protein CSVWDREDGYTF.

This clone has a handful of counts. The chain carries TRBV15 and TRBJ1-4, with D possibly matching TRBD1 (6 bases). The V and J ends lost 5 bases and 7 bases respectively, with 8 bases between them. CDR3 length equals 12 residues. From germline, CDR1 is LNHNV and CDR2 YYDKDF (reference sequence). CDR3 DNA sequence: TGTGCCACCAGCGGCAGGGGTGAAAAACTGTTTTTT. As protein: CATSGRGEKLFF.

V is TRBV25-1 and J is TRBJ2-2; TRBD1 is a possible D gene (6 bases). The CDR3 contains 13 residues. The germline V gene encodes CDR1 MGHDK and CDR2 SYGVNS. V was cut by 6 bases and J by 6 bases, with 11 bases left in between. CDR3 in amino acids: CASSSRGPGELFF. The CDR3 bases are TGTGCCAGCAGCTCCAGGGGCCCCGGGGAGCTGTTTTTT.

The chain recombines TRBV5-1 with TRBJ2-7; 9 bases line up with TRBD2. Per germline, CDR1 SGHRS and CDR2 YFSETQ. The CDR3 contains 17 residues. Germline trimming cut 0 bases from V and 0 bases from J; bases unmatched to any gene: 7. CDR3 sequence (DNA): TGCGCCAGCAGCTTGGATGGACTAGCGAGAAGCTCCTACGAGCAGTACTTC. Translated, it gives CASSLDGLARSSYEQYF.

The chain is built from TRBV11-2 and TRBJ1-6, with 7 nucleotides matching TRBD1. This CDR3 spans 14 amino acids. Germline V gene sequence: CDR1 SGHAT, CDR2 FQNNGV. V was pared by 5 bases and J by 6 bases, with 4 bases of the junction left unmatched. In DNA form, the CDR3 reads TGTGCCAGCAGCCCAGGGACAGTTAATTCACCCCTCCACTTT. Its translation: CASSPGTVNSPLHF. Complete variable domain (other parts from reference TRBV11-2 and TRBJ1-6): EAGVAQSPRYKIIEKRQSVAFWCNPISGHATLYWYQQILGQGPKLLIQFQNNGVVDDSQLPKDRFSAERLKGVDSTLKIQPAKLEDSAVYLCASSPGTVNSPLHFGNGTRLTVT.

This clone was recorded once. The chain links TRBV3-1 (or the pseudogene TRBV3-2) to TRBJ2-3; D possibly corresponds to TRBD2 (5 bases). Germline CDR1 is LGHDT and CDR2 is YNNKEL (reference sequence). There are 16 residues in the CDR3. The V end lost 0 bases, the J end lost 9 bases, and 19 bases lay between the germline ends. CDR3 sequence: CASSQDSAALGPTQYF. In DNA, the CDR3 is TGTGCCAGCAGCCAAGACTCAGCGGCCCTGGGTCCCACGCAGTATTTT.

The chain has TRBV2 and TRBJ2-7; D possibly corresponds to TRBD1 (6 bases). The V end was cut by 4 bases, the J end by 5 bases, with 9 bases between. CDR1 is SNHLY and CDR2 is FYNNEI in the germline V gene. The CDR3 is 12 residues long. CDR3 loop: CASSAGVHEQYF. The CDR3 DNA follows: TGTGCCAGCAGTGCAGGGGTCCACGAGCAGTACTTC.

This chain links TRBV7-8 with TRBJ1-2, with 7 bases identical to TRBD1. Germline CDR1 is SGHVS and CDR2 is FQNEAQ. The CDR3 spans 13 residues. With 6 bases clipped from V and 5 bases from J, the junction kept 6 bases outside the gene matches. In DNA, the CDR3 is TGTGCCAGCAGGCCAACAGGGGATTATGGCTACACCTTC. It encodes CASRPTGDYGYTF.

The chain's CDR3 is CASTNSGPFQETQYF. CDR3 DNA: TGTGCCAGCACAAATAGCGGGCCTTTCCAAGAGACCCAGTACTTC. V gene TRBV7-8 combines with J gene TRBJ2-5, with 7 bases matching TRBD2. V lost 7 bases and J lost 1; bases outside the gene matches: 9. This CDR3 has 15 residues. Germline V gene data show CDR1 as SGHVS and CDR2 as FQNEAQ. The whole variable domain, remainder taken from reference TRBV7-8 and TRBJ2-5, is GAGVSQSPRYKVAKRGQDVALRCDPISGHVSLFWYQQALGQGPEFLTYFQNEAQLDKSGLPSDRFFAERPEGSVSTLKIQRTQQEDSAVYLCASTNSGPFQETQYFGPGTRLLVL.

The chain has TRBV5-1 and TRBJ1-3; D is unclear. The CDR3 is 15 amino acids. Germline-derived CDR1 and CDR2 are SGHRS and YFSETQ. V gave up 7 bases and J gave up 0 bases, with 14 bases separating them. The CDR3 loop is CASALSGVSGNTIYF. The CDR3 region has the DNA TGCGCCAGCGCCCTATCGGGAGTCTCTGGAAACACCATATATTTT.

The CDR3 DNA follows: TGTGCCAGCAGCTTAGCAAGTGTGGTTTACAGGGACTATGGCTACACCTTC. Its translation is CASSLASVVYRDYGYTF. The chain uses TRBV7-3 and TRBJ1-2; D is perhaps TRBD1 (6 bases). V lost 2 bases and J 3 bases, leaving 19 bases between the germline ends. Germline loops: CDR1 SGHTA, CDR2 FQGTGA. The CDR3 spans 17 residues.

The chain carries TRBV5-6 and TRBJ2-1; 8 nucleotides agree with TRBD1. The trim removed 4 bases at V and 4 bases at J, leaving 1 base unmatched. Germline loops: CDR1 SGHDT, CDR2 YYEEEE. The CDR3 is 13 residues long. CDR3 residues: CASSGDRYNEQFF. CDR3 coding DNA: TGTGCCAGCAGCGGGGACAGGTACAATGAGCAGTTCTTC.